This T cell receptor (beta chain) was identified during a study of beta chain features in type 1 diabetes (dated by TCRdb to 2016 to 2019). For the study in its entirety: Patients and healthy donors did not differ in mean age, gender distribution, total cell number or subset yield. A total of just under 110,000,000 sorted cells were examined across all samples, and RNA yield correlated strongly with the number of cells per subset. In the study, recently diagnosed type 1 diabetes patients and matched healthy donors were compared on the TCRB repertoires of their sorted circulating CD4+ T cell subsets. Whereas all 30 or so donors provided naive and central memory subsets, regulatory and stem cell-like memory subsets were isolated from just 8 patients and roughly eight healthy donors.

The High Capacity cDNA Reverse Transcription Kit was used to reverse transcribe all of the isolated RNA, meaning that expressed TCRB transcripts were what got sequenced. Deep immunoSEQ sequencing was applied to naive, central memory and regulatory T cell samples, giving an average of roughly 3.5 million total reads per sample. After sorted cells were lysed in RLT buffer, RNA was extracted with DNase-treated RNeasy Micro or Mini kits, with the choice depending on cell number. Each cell subset was processed on its own to prevent cross-contamination, while patient and healthy donor samples were processed together. Using the immunoSEQ multiplex PCR, TCRB sequences were amplified from cDNA into 87-bp fragments spanning the CDR3 region. Sequencing of the amplicons was done on the Illumina HiSeq platform. As for the authors' bioinformatics: Synthetic template baselines were used to correct PCR bias computationally, reads within Hamming distance 2 were collapsed together, and singletons that could not be merged were discarded. Reads were aligned against IMGT so that V, D and J genes, CDR3 length and insertions or deletions at six rearrangement sites could be assigned. Clonotype counts were normalized to sorted cell number within each subset before computing true diversity and Gini coefficients with the tcR R package. The overlap coefficient, calculated on TCRB nucleotide sequences, was used to quantify repertoire sharing. Out-of-frame TCRB sequences from naive cells were analyzed as a proxy for the pre-selection repertoire. In TCRdb, the immuneACCESS table is reduced to in-frame sequences with V and J assigned. These tables do not hold every clone; where another copy was compared, an unresolved V gene accounts for under half, and the others remain unexplained. V, J and clone size reflect that table, while D and trimming were determined from the DNA. Here the sample has roughly 300,000 clones; over 11% occur a single time. The ten largest clones take up under 0.02% of the sample.

Each donor gave one peripheral blood draw, averaging approximately 110 mL, which was collected into heparinised tubes. Naive, central memory, regulatory and stem cell-like memory CD4+ T cells were sorted on a BD FACSAria II using a panel including CD45RO, CCR7, CD25, CD127, CD95 and CD27. Purity was above 95% for every sorted population. PBMCs were isolated immediately by Lymphoprep density gradient centrifugation and stained directly without culture. So that batch effects would be minimized, each experiment stained and sorted samples in pairs, pairing one healthy donor with one patient. Results the study describes overall, beyond this receptor: Type 1 diabetes patients showed a moderate but significant shortening of TCRB CDR3 length in all four CD4+ subsets. Naive, central memory and regulatory TCRB repertoires appeared more similar among patients than among healthy donors. Shorter templates might have been favored by PCR, but patient and control samples were amplified and corrected together, so both groups would have been affected equally by any skew. Because the HLA sub-analyses included only small numbers of individuals, any influence of HLA type on TCRB rearrangement was left unresolved. At VDJ recombination sites, type 1 diabetes patients had fewer insertions and more deleted nucleotides, which implies abnormalities in thymic rearrangement. Sequencing cDNA rather than genomic DNA could over-represent highly expressing activated cells, although activation and CD3 levels did not differ between groups.

Including the terminal cysteine and phenylalanine, the CDR3 comprises 15 residues. Just CDR3 DNA is preserved here, 45 bases in frame from base 1. The CDR1 and CDR2 encoded by the germline V gene (reference sequence) are SSHAT and FNYEAQ. This clone occurred a few times. Its antigen remains unidentified. The germline gene is not matched at one end of the junction; a read error may be the cause. The rearranged chain carries TRBV7-7 and TRBJ2-1; the best D guess is TRBD2, with 5 bases matching. The sample consisted of naive CD4+ T cells from blood. What this sample's cell subset or site label stands for: true naive CD4+ T cells. This receptor was identified in a man aged 25 to 45 with type 1 diabetes. CDR3 sequence: CASTLLPGIGNEQFF. The DNA sequence is given as TGTGCTAGCACCCTGCTACCCGGGATAGGCAATGAGCAGTTCTTC.